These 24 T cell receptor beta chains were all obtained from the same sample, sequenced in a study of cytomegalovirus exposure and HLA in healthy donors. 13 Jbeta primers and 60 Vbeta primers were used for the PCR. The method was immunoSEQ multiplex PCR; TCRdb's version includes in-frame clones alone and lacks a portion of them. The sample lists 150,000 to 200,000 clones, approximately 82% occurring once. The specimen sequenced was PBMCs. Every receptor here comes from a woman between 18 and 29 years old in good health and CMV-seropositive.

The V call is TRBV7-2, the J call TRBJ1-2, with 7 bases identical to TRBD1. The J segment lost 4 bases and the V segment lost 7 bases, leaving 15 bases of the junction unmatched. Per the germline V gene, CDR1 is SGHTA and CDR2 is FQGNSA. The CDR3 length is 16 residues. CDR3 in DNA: TGTGCCAGCACTCAATCAACGCAAGGGGGCATCTATGGCTACACCTTC. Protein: CASTQSTQGGIYGYTF.

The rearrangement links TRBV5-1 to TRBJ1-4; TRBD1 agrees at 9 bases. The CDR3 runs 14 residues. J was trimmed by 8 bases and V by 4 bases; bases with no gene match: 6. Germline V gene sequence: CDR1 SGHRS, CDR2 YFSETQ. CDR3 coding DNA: TGCGCCAGCAGCCCCGAGACAGGGGGGGAAAAACTGTTTTTT. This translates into CASSPETGGEKLFF.

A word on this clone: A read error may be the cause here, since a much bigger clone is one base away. The CDR3 DNA reads TGCGCCAGCAGTTTACAGAACACTGAAGCTTTCTTT. Translating it yields CASSLQNTEAFF. This chain links TRBV10-2 with TRBJ1-1; no clear D. Trimming removed 5 bases at V and 1 base at J, with 5 bases between. The germline gives CDR1 WSHSY, CDR2 SAAADI. The CDR3 extends over 12 amino acids.

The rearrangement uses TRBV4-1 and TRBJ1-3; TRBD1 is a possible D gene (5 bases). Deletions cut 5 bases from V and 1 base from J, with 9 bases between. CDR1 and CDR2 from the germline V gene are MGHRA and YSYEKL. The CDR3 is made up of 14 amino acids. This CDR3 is CASSLTDSGNTIYF. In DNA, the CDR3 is TGCGCCAGCAGCTTGACAGATTCTGGAAACACCATATATTTT.

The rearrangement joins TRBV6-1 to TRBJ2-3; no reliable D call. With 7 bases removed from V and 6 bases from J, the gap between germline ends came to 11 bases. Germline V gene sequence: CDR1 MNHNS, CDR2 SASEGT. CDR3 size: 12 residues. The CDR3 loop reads CASNSPSDTQYF. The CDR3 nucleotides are TGTGCCAGCAACAGTCCCAGCGATACGCAGTATTTT.

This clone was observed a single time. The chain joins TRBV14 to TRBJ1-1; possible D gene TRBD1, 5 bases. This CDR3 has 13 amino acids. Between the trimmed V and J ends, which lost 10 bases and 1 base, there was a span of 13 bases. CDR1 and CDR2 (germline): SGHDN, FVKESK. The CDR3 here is CANPGLKNTEAFF. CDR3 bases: TGTGCCAATCCGGGACTGAAGAACACTGAAGCTTTCTTT.

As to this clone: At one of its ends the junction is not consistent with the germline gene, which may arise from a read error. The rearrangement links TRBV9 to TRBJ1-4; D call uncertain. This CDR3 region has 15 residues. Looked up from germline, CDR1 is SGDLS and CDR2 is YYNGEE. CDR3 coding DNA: TGTGCCAACAGCGTAGTGGTCGACGGAGGTGAAAAACTGTTTTTT. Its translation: CANSVVVDGGEKLFF.

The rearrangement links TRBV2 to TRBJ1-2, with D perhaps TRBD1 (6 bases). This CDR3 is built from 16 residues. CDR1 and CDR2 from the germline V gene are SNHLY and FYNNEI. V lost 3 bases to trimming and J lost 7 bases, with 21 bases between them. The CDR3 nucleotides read TGTGCCAGCAGTGAGGCCCCAACAGGGTTGCCGGGTGGCTACACCTTC. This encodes CASSEAPTGLPGGYTF. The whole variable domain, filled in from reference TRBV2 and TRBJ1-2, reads EPEVTQTPSHQVTQMGQEVILRCVPISNHLYFYWYRQILGQKVEFLVSFYNNEISEKSEIFDDQFSVERPDGSNFTLKIRSTKLEDSAMYFCASSEAPTGLPGGYTFGSGTRLTVV.

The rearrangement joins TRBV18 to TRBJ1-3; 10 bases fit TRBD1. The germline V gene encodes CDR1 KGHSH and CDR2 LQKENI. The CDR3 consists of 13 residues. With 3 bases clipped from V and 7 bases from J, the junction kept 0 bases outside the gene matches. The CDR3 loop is CASSPGQGNTIYF. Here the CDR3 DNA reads TGTGCCAGCTCACCGGGACAGGGGAACACCATATATTTT.

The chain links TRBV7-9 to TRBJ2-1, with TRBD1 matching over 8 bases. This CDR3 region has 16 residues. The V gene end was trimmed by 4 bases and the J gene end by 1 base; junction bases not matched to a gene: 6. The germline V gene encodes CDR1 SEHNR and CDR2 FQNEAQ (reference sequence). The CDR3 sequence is CASSSQGAGSYNEQFF. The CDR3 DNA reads TGTGCCAGCAGCTCGCAGGGGGCGGGATCCTACAATGAGCAGTTCTTC. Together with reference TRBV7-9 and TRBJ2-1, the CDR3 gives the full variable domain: DTGVSQNPRHKITKRGQNVTFRCDPISEHNRLYWYRQTLGQGPEFLTYFQNEAQLEKSRLLSDRFSAERPKGSFSTLEIQRTEQGDSAMYLCASSSQGAGSYNEQFFGPGTRLTVL.

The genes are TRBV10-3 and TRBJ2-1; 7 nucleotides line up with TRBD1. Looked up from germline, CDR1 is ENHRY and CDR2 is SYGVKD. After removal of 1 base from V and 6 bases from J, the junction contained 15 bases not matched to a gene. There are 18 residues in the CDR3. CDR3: CAISEFGGLGDRSNEQFF. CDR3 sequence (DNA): TGTGCCATCAGTGAGTTTGGGGGCTTAGGGGACAGATCCAATGAGCAGTTCTTC.

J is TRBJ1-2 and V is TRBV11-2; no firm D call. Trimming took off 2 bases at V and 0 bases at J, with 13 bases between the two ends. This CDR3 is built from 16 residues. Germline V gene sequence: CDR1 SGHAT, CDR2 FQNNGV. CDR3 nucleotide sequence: TGTGCCAGCAGCTTACAAAGCGCGGAAGCTAACTATGGCTACACCTTC. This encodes CASSLQSAEANYGYTF.

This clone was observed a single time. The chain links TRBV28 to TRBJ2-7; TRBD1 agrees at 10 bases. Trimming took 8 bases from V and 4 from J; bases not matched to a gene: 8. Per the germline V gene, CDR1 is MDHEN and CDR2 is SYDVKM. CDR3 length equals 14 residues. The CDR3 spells CASSTGGIWYEQYF. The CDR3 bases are TGTGCCAGCTCGACAGGGGGCATTTGGTACGAGCAGTACTTC.

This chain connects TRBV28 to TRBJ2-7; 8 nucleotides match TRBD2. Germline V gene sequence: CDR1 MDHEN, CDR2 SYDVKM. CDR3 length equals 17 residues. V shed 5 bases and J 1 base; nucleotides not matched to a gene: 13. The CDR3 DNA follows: TGTGCCAGCAGTGACCCCCCGGGACTAGTTGGGTCCTACGAGCAGTACTTC. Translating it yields CASSDPPGLVGSYEQYF.

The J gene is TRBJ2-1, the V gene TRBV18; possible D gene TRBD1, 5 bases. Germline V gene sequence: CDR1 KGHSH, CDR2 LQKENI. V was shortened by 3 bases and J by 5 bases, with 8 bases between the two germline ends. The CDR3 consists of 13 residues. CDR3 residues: CASSPGADNEQFF. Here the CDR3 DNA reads TGTGCCAGCTCACCTGGGGCGGACAATGAGCAGTTCTTC.

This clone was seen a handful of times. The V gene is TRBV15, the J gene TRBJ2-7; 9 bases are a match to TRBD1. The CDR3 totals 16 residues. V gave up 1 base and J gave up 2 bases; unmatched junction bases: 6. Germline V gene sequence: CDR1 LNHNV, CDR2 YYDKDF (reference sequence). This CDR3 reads CATSRGPGQGTYEQYF. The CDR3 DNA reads TGTGCCACCAGCAGAGGGCCGGGACAGGGCACCTACGAGCAGTACTTC.

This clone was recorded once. In nucleotides, the CDR3 is TGTGCCAGCAGCTTCTCGGGACAGGGAGGAACTGAAGCTTTCTTT. This codes for CASSFSGQGGTEAFF. The chain links TRBV9 to TRBJ1-1, with TRBD1 matching 9 bases. CDR1 and CDR2 from the germline V gene are SGDLS and YYNGEE. This CDR3 is built from 15 residues. V gave up 4 bases and J gave up 5 bases; unmatched junction bases: 9.

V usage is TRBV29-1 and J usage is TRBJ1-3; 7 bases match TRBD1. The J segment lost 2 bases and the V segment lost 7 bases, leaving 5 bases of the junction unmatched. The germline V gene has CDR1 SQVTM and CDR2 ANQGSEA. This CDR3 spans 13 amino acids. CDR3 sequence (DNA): TGCAGCGCTGCGACAGGGACTGGAAACACCATATATTTT. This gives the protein CSAATGTGNTIYF.

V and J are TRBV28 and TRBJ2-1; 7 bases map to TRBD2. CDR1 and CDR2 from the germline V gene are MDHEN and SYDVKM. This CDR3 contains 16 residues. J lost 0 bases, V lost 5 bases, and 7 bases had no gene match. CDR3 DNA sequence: TGTGCCAGCAGTCACAGAGCGGGGAGCTCCTACAATGAGCAGTTCTTC. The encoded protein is CASSHRAGSSYNEQFF. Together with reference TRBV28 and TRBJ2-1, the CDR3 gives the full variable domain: DVKVTQSSRYLVKRTGEKVFLECVQDMDHENMFWYRQDPGLGLRLIYFSYDVKMKEKGDIPEGYSVSREKKERFSLILESASTNQTSMYLCASSHRAGSSYNEQFFGPGTRLTVL.

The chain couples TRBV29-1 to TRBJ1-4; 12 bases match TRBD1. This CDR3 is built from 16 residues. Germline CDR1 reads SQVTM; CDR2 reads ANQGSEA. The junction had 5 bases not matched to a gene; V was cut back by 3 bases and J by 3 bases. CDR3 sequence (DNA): TGCAGCGTTGATGGGGGACAGGGGGCGTCTAATGAAAAACTGTTTTTT. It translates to CSVDGGQGASNEKLFF.

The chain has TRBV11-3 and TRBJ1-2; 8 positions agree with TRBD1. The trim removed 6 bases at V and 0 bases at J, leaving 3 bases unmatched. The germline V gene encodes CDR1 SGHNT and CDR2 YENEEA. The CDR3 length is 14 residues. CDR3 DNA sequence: TGTGCCAGCAGGAAGACAGGGGCTAACTATGGCTACACCTTC. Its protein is CASRKTGANYGYTF.

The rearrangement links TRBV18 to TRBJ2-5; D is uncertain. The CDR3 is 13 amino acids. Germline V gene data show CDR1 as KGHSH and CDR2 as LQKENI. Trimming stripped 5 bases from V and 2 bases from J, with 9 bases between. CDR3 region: CASSSRQQETQYF. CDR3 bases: TGTGCCAGCTCATCCAGACAACAAGAGACCCAGTACTTC.

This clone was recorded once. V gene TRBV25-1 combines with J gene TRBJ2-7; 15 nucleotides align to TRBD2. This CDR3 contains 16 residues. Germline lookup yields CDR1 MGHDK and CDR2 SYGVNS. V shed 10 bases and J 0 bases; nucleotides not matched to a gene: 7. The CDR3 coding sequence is TGTGCCACCGGGACTAGCGGGGGGACCCACTCCTACGAGCAGTACTTC. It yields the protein CATGTSGGTHSYEQYF.

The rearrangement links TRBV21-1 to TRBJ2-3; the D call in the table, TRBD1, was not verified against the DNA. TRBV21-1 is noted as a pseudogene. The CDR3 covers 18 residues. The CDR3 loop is CASSKNHAGQASTDTQYF. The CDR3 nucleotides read TGTGCCAGCAGCAAGAATCACGCGGGACAGGCTTCCACAGATACGCAGTATTTT.